These T cell receptor beta chains were read from a single sample in a study of blood T cell repertoires in COVID-19. This table comes from immunoSEQ multiplex PCR, and its TCRdb copy is limited to in-frame clones, with some not included. The sample gives tens of thousands of clones, 84% of which show up once; about a third is in the top ten. The sample consisted of peripheral blood. All receptors come from a man in his 70s with acute or convalescent COVID-19. Both conserved end residues are part of each CDR3. The D gene is left open where the match is weak.

j_gene	d_gene	v_gene	CDR3aa
TRBJ2-1	TRBD1	TRBV18	CASSPRDRVFDEQFF
TRBJ1-2	NA	TRBV25-1	CASGQGLGYTF
TRBJ2-7	NA	TRBV19	CASSHRTVYEQYF
TRBJ1-3	TRBD1	TRBV7-8	CASSLLGQASRLVGNTIYF
TRBJ2-1	TRBD2	TRBV4-2	CASSQAVAGVEHSSYNEQFF
TRBJ2-5	TRBD1	TRBV5-1	CASSLTGGARETQYF
TRBJ2-1	TRBD2	TRBV6-5	CATSGGVAYNEQFF
TRBJ1-1	NA	TRBV7-9	CASSPRRGGSTEAFF
TRBJ1-3	NA	TRBV19	CASSVPGHPGNTIYF
TRBJ2-7	TRBD1	TRBV19	CASKAGQGRSYEQYF
TRBJ2-7	TRBD2	TRBV15	CATSRDLAGGYEQYF
TRBJ2-5	TRBD1	TRBV6-4	CASSLGPGTDETQYF
TRBJ2-7	NA	TRBV6-1	CASSEHHGLPNEQYF
TRBJ1-2	NA	TRBV4-3	CASSQEGGVAYTF